The rows below give T cell receptor beta chains drawn from one sample of a study of OX40 agonist ivuxolimab in advanced cancers. Method: immunoSEQ multiplex PCR; TCRdb's copy keeps in-frame clones and lacks some. The sample carries approximately 52,000 clones, 83% recorded once. Specimen: CD4+ or CD8+ T cells sorted from blood, collected in a trial of the OX40 agonist ivuxolimab. The receptors shown here come from an adult with an advanced solid tumor such as melanoma, head and neck, liver or kidney cancer. CDR3s include the opening cysteine and the closing phenylalanine or tryptophan. D genes are given only for firm matches. Expanded clones get a size class; other rows say once, few or many, or leave the size out.

v_gene	abundance	j_gene	d_gene	CDR3aa	CDR3nt
TRBV4-1	.	TRBJ2-1	TRBD1	CASSQVFPGQGAHEQFF	TGCGCCAGCAGCCAGGTCTTCCCGGGACAGGGGGCCCATGAGCAGTTCTTC
TRBV4-2	.	TRBJ2-5	.	CASSQSGGTQETQYF	TGTGCCAGCAGCCAAAGTGGGGGGACCCAAGAGACCCAGTACTTC
TRBV6-1	once	TRBJ2-2	TRBD1	CASRKGTGGVGELFF	TGTGCCAGCAGGAAAGGGACAGGGGGCGTCGGGGAGCTGTTTTTT
TRBV7-6	.	TRBJ1-1	.	CASSPPRNTEAFF	TGTGCCAGCAGCCCACCCCGGAACACTGAAGCTTTCTTT
TRBV7-2	.	TRBJ2-1	.	CASKRGENEQFF	TGTGCCAGCAAAAGGGGGGAAAATGAGCAGTTCTTC
TRBV11-2	.	TRBJ1-5	.	CASSLGSPVSNQPQHF	TGTGCCAGCAGCTTAGGATCCCCTGTTAGCAATCAGCCCCAGCATTTT
TRBV7-9	once	TRBJ2-2	.	CASSLLWGRELFF	TGTGCCAGCAGTCTCCTGTGGGGTCGGGAGCTGTTTTTT
TRBV2	.	TRBJ2-2	.	CASSGQGGGTGELFF	TGTGCCAGCAGTGGGCAGGGGGGCGGCACCGGGGAGCTGTTTTTT
TRBV4-1	once	TRBJ1-2	TRBD1	CASSQGFARGPWGYTF	TGCGCCAGCAGCCAAGGATTTGCCAGGGGGCCATGGGGCTACACCTTC
TRBV7-2	.	TRBJ1-3	.	CASSLASWTVGNTIYF	TGTGCCAGCAGCTTAGCGTCATGGACGGTTGGAAACACCATATATTTT
TRBV4-3	.	TRBJ1-1	.	CASSQGGTEGTEAFF	TGCGCCAGCAGCCAAGGGGGGACCGAGGGCACTGAAGCTTTCTTT
TRBV30	.	TRBJ1-2	.	CAWSLTDYYGYTF	TGTGCCTGGAGTCTGACTGACTACTATGGCTACACCTTC
TRBV5-1	.	TRBJ1-3	.	CASSLAGGDSGNTIYF	TGCGCCAGCAGCTTGGCCGGAGGGGACTCTGGAAACACCATATATTTT
TRBV11-2	.	TRBJ2-3	.	CASSLQATGDTQYF	TGTGCCAGCAGCCTACAGGCTACGGGTGATACGCAGTATTTT
TRBV6-8	few	TRBJ2-2	.	CASSYSRDFTTGELFF	TGTGCCAGCAGTTACTCCCGGGACTTTACTACCGGGGAGCTGTTTTTT
TRBV6-5	.	TRBJ1-1	.	CASSYSEGETEAFF	TGTGCCAGCAGTTACTCGGAGGGGGAGACTGAAGCTTTCTTT
TRBV4-1	.	TRBJ1-6	TRBD1	CASSQRTGWNSPLHF	TGCGCCAGCAGCCAAAGGACAGGGTGGAATTCACCCCTCCACTTT
TRBV11-2	.	TRBJ2-7	TRBD1	CASNDRGWYEQYF	TGTGCCAGCAACGACAGGGGTTGGTACGAGCAGTACTTC
TRBV5-6	.	TRBJ1-5	.	CASRGPGGRGNQPQHF	TGTGCCAGCCGCGGGCCGGGGGGGAGAGGGAATCAGCCCCAGCATTTT
TRBV19	medium-sized	TRBJ2-7	TRBD1	CASRRGQGSSYEQYF	TGTGCCAGTAGACGAGGACAGGGGAGCTCCTACGAGCAGTACTTC
TRBV21-1	.	TRBJ1-5	.	CASRGQGSNQPQHF	TGTGCCAGCAGGGGACAGGGTAGCAATCAGCCCCAGCATTTT
TRBV5-8	.	TRBJ2-6	.	CASSLSSFSGANVLTF	TGTGCCAGCAGCCTAAGCTCGTTCTCTGGGGCCAACGTCCTGACTTTC
TRBV11-2	.	TRBJ1-2	.	CASSLTFSGGNYGYTF	TGTGCCAGCAGCTTAACGTTCTCTGGGGGGAACTATGGCTACACCTTC
TRBV5-5	.	TRBJ1-1	.	CASSLRRVAEAFF	TGTGCCAGCAGCTTGAGGCGGGTCGCTGAAGCTTTCTTT
TRBV6-1	.	TRBJ2-3	TRBD2	CASSVNLAGTSSTDTQYF	TGTGCCAGCAGTGTCAACCTAGCGGGGACCTCTAGCACAGATACGCAGTATTTT
TRBV27	.	TRBJ1-2	.	CASSVGSHRYGYTF	TGTGCCAGCAGTGTCGGAAGCCACCGATATGGCTACACCTTC
TRBV5-5	.	TRBJ2-7	.	CASSPYYTGGEQYF	TGTGCCAGCAGCCCCTATTACACCGGCGGCGAGCAGTACTTC
TRBV6-6	.	TRBJ2-7	.	CASRPGQSYEQYF	TGTGCCAGCAGACCCGGACAGTCCTACGAGCAGTACTTC
TRBV7-9	.	TRBJ1-2	.	CASSRGYGYTF	TGTGCCAGTAGCAGGGGCTATGGCTACACCTTC
TRBV9	.	TRBJ1-3	.	CASSVPVGDTIYF	TGTGCCAGCAGCGTCCCGGTAGGGGACACCATATATTTT
TRBV7-2	.	TRBJ2-3	.	CASSGELADTQYF	TGTGCCAGCAGCGGGGAATTAGCAGATACGCAGTATTTT
TRBV7-9	.	TRBJ2-2	.	CASSLRTTAGELFF	TGTGCCAGCAGCTTACGGACGACCGCCGGGGAGCTGTTTTTT
TRBV7-2	.	TRBJ1-1	.	CASSSERGRRGGTEAFF	TGTGCCAGCAGCAGCGAGAGGGGGAGGAGGGGTGGCACTGAAGCTTTCTTT
TRBV30	.	TRBJ1-6	.	CALIGQKAPLHF	TGTGCCTTGATAGGACAGAAGGCACCCCTCCACTTT
TRBV5-6	.	TRBJ1-5	.	CASSPRGLIGNQPQHF	TGTGCCAGCAGCCCGAGGGGCCTGATCGGAAATCAGCCCCAGCATTTT
TRBV18	.	TRBJ2-1	.	CASSPLNGGLNEQFF	TGTGCCAGCTCACCACTGAACGGGGGGCTGAATGAGCAGTTCTTC
TRBV11-3	.	TRBJ2-3	.	CASSKGGSTDTQYF	TGTGCCAGCAGCAAGGGGGGTAGCACAGATACGCAGTATTTT